This TCR beta chain was found in a study of HIV-infected patients and healthy controls. TCRdb fed the 5' RACE reads into MiXCR, producing one record per CDR3 protein. The sample has about 17,000 distinct CDR3 sequences, less than 20% seen once. The receptor's source is a human donor in good health. The sample was CD8+ T cells from blood.

CDR3 loop: CASSFPVDTQYF. CDR3 in DNA: TGTGCCAGCAGTTTCCCGGTAGATACGCAGTATTTT. This chain uses TRBV28 with TRBJ2-3, with D uncertain. Trimming removed 3 bases at V and 5 bases at J, with 6 bases between. CDR1 is MDHEN and CDR2 is SYDVKM in the germline V gene. The CDR3 has 12 amino acids. Based on the CDR3 plus reference TRBV28 and TRBJ2-3, the full variable domain is DVKVTQSSRYLVKRTGEKVFLECVQDMDHENMFWYRQDPGLGLRLIYFSYDVKMKEKGDIPEGYSVSREKKERFSLILESASTNQTSMYLCASSFPVDTQYFGPGTRLTVL.